The 11 T cell receptor beta chains below all came from one sample that was sequenced in a study of cytomegalovirus exposure and HLA in healthy donors. PCR primers comprised 60 Vbeta and 13 Jbeta primers. Here immunoSEQ multiplex PCR was the method, and the copy in TCRdb shows in-frame clones only, minus some. The sample lists approximately 130,000 clones; just under 85% were seen once. Sequencing was performed on PBMCs. These receptors were taken from a boy aged 2 to 10 in good health and CMV-seronegative.

The chain has TRBV4-2 and TRBJ2-7, with 8 bases that match TRBD2. J gave up 0 bases and V 2 bases, and 3 bases lay outside the gene matches. Per germline, CDR1 LGHNA and CDR2 YNFKEQ. CDR3 size: 15 residues. This chain's CDR3 is CASSQLAGRSYEQYV. The DNA of the CDR3 is TGTGCCAGCAGCCAACTAGCGGGTCGCTCCTACGAGCAGTACGTC.

J is TRBJ2-2 and V is TRBV6-5; tentatively, D is TRBD1 (5 bases). CDR1 MNHEY and CDR2 SVGAGI come from the germline V gene. V was pared by 0 bases and J by 2 bases, with 10 bases between. The CDR3 sequence is 16 residues long. CDR3 in amino acids: CASSYSTDRNTGELFF. For the CDR3, the DNA is TGTGCCAGCAGTTACTCGACCGACAGAAACACCGGGGAGCTGTTTTTT.

This rearrangement joins TRBV9 to TRBJ2-2; TRBD1 matches 9 bases. Germline loops: CDR1 SGDLS, CDR2 YYNGEE. V was pared by 4 bases and J by 4 bases, with 8 bases of the junction left unmatched. The length of the CDR3 is 16 residues. For the CDR3, the DNA is TGTGCCAGCAGCCATAACAGGGGGCAGAGCACCGGGGAGCTGTTTTTT. This sequence encodes CASSHNRGQSTGELFF.

This rearrangement joins TRBV10-3 to TRBJ2-1, with TRBD2 as a possible D gene (5 bases). The CDR3 runs to 15 residues. V was clipped by 2 bases and J by 0 bases, with 8 bases between them. From germline, CDR1 is ENHRY and CDR2 SYGVKD. CDR3 in amino acids: CAISEGESSYNEQFF. In DNA, the CDR3 is TGTGCCATCAGTGAGGGGGAGAGCTCCTACAATGAGCAGTTCTTC.

The chain combines TRBV4-3 with TRBJ1-2; the match to TRBD1 covers 11 bases. V was pared by 4 bases and J by 6 bases, with 7 bases of the junction left unmatched. There are 15 residues in the CDR3. Germline lookup yields CDR1 LGHNA and CDR2 YSLEER. The CDR3 here is CASSPRTGGGNGYTF. As DNA, the CDR3 is TGCGCCAGCAGCCCCCGGACAGGGGGCGGCAATGGCTACACCTTC.

This clone was detected once. The J gene is TRBJ1-1, the V gene TRBV2; the D gene is possibly TRBD1 (6 bases). CDR1 and CDR2 from the germline V gene are SNHLY and FYNNEI. This CDR3 spans 12 amino acids. V lost 3 bases, J lost 6 bases, and 8 bases lay in between. The DNA of the CDR3 is TGTGCCAGCAGTGACAGGGGACCTGAAGCTTTCTTT. This encodes CASSDRGPEAFF. Looking up the rest from reference TRBV2 and TRBJ1-1 gives the full variable domain: EPEVTQTPSHQVTQMGQEVILRCVPISNHLYFYWYRQILGQKVEFLVSFYNNEISEKSEIFDDQFSVERPDGSNFTLKIRSTKLEDSAMYFCASSDRGPEAFFGQGTRLTVV.

The J gene is TRBJ2-7, the V gene TRBV19; 7 nucleotides align to TRBD1. The CDR3 runs 15 residues. V was pared by 5 bases and J by 2 bases, with 9 bases of the junction left unmatched. Germline CDR1 is LNHDA and CDR2 is SQIVND (reference sequence). DNA for the CDR3: TGTGCCAGTAGTCAGCGAAGGGACAGTACCTACGAGCAGTACTTC. Protein product: CASSQRRDSTYEQYF.

The chain recombines TRBV28 with TRBJ1-2; possibly TRBD1 for D (5 bases). The germline CDR1 and CDR2 sequences are MDHEN and SYDVKM. The CDR3 has 12 amino acids. Trimming left V 2 bases short and J 6 bases short, with 7 bases between. Here the CDR3 DNA reads TGTGCCAGCAGTTTAATCAGGGATGGCTACACCTTC. It specifies CASSLIRDGYTF.

The J gene is TRBJ1-4, the V gene TRBV19; 7 bases line up with TRBD1. The CDR3 covers 15 residues. Losses at the gene ends were 5 bases for V and 3 bases for J; bases not matched to a gene: 6. Germline CDR1 is LNHDA and CDR2 is SQIVND (reference sequence). CDR3 residues: CASSLTGAPNEKLFF. The DNA of the CDR3 is TGTGCCAGTAGTCTAACAGGGGCCCCTAATGAAAAACTGTTTTTT. Together with reference TRBV19 and TRBJ1-4, the CDR3 gives the full variable domain: DGGITQSPKYLFRKEGQNVTLSCEQNLNHDAMYWYRQDPGQGLRLIYYSQIVNDFQKGDIAEGYSVSREKKESFPLTVTSAQKNPTAFYLCASSLTGAPNEKLFFGSGTQLSVL.

This clone was detected once. Here the CDR3 reads CASSFIRDRVTDTQYF. The CDR3 DNA follows: TGTGCCAGCAGCTTCATTAGGGACAGGGTCACAGATACGCAGTATTTT. The chain is built from TRBV7-9 and TRBJ2-3, with 9 positions matching TRBD1. V lost 3 bases and J lost 2; bases outside the gene matches: 6. The CDR3 runs 16 residues. CDR1 and CDR2 from the germline V gene are SEHNR and FQNEAQ (reference sequence). The whole variable domain, remainder taken from reference TRBV7-9 and TRBJ2-3, is DTGVSQNPRHKITKRGQNVTFRCDPISEHNRLYWYRQTLGQGPEFLTYFQNEAQLEKSRLLSDRFSAERPKGSFSTLEIQRTEQGDSAMYLCASSFIRDRVTDTQYFGPGTRLTVL.

The genes are TRBV7-2 and TRBJ2-5, with a possible D match to TRBD2 (5 bases). The CDR3 sequence is 16 residues long. With 1 base removed from V and 5 bases from J, the gap between germline ends came to 17 bases. The germline V gene encodes CDR1 SGHTA and CDR2 FQGNSA. Written as DNA, the CDR3 is TGTGCCAGCAGCTTAGGGGTAGCGCAGTTAGTTGAGACCCAGTACTTC. As protein: CASSLGVAQLVETQYF. The full variable domain, in which reference TRBV7-2 and TRBJ2-5 provide the parts outside the CDR3, is GAGVSQSPSNKVTEKGKDVELRCDPISGHTALYWYRQSLGQGLEFLIYFQGNSAPDKSGLPSDRFSAERTGGSVSTLTIQRTQQEDSAVYLCASSLGVAQLVETQYFGPGTRLLVL.